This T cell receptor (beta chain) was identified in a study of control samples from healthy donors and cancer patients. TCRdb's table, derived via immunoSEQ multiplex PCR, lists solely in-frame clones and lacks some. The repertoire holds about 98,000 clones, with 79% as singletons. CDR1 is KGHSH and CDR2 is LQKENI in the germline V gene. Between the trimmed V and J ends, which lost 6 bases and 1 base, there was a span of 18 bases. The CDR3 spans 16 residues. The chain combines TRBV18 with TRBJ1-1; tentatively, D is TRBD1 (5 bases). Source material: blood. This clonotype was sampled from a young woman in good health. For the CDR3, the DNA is TGTGCCAGCTCCCCCTATTACTTGACAGAGAACACTGAAGCTTTCTTT. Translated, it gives CASSPYYLTENTEAFF.